These T cell receptor beta chains were read from a single sample in a study of blood T cell repertoires in COVID-19. The repertoire was sequenced with immunoSEQ multiplex PCR; TCRdb's copy has only in-frame clones and lacks some. The data show 200,000 to 250,000 clones, roughly 76% seen once. The sample taken for sequencing was peripheral blood. The receptors here all came from a woman older than 75 with COVID-19, enrolled during active disease. Each CDR3 is given with its conserved first and last residue. D genes are given only for firm matches.

TRBD1	TRBV30	TRBJ1-2	CAWSYQGAGYTF
.	TRBV19	TRBJ1-5	CASSFSVSQPQHF
TRBD2	TRBV28	TRBJ2-7	CASSSRAGGAYEQYF
.	TRBV10-3	TRBJ1-1	CAIKEGENTEAFF
.	TRBV7-9	TRBJ1-6	CASSLERGARGFSPLHF
.	TRBV29-1	TRBJ1-3	CSVVGHGNTIYF
TRBD1	TRBV10-3	TRBJ1-1	CATMDRAPNTEAFF
TRBD2	TRBV13	TRBJ2-5	CASSLAGGEETQYF
.	TRBV30	TRBJ1-3	CAWSGRGSGNTIYF
TRBD2	TRBV6-5	TRBJ2-7	CASSYSRSGAYEQYF
TRBD1	TRBV10-3	TRBJ2-7	CAISEIQGLEQYF
TRBD2	TRBV12-3/TRBV12-4	TRBJ2-3	CASSLLSGGASLF
.	TRBV27	TRBJ1-2	CASRGPADIYGYTF
TRBD1	TRBV27	TRBJ1-1	CASRTTGTVTEAFF
.	TRBV19	TRBJ2-2	CASSKGTGGTGELFF
TRBD1	TRBV5-1	TRBJ2-2	CASSFKQGAYTGELFF
.	TRBV6-2/TRBV6-3	TRBJ1-6	CASSSAGRTLRISPLHF